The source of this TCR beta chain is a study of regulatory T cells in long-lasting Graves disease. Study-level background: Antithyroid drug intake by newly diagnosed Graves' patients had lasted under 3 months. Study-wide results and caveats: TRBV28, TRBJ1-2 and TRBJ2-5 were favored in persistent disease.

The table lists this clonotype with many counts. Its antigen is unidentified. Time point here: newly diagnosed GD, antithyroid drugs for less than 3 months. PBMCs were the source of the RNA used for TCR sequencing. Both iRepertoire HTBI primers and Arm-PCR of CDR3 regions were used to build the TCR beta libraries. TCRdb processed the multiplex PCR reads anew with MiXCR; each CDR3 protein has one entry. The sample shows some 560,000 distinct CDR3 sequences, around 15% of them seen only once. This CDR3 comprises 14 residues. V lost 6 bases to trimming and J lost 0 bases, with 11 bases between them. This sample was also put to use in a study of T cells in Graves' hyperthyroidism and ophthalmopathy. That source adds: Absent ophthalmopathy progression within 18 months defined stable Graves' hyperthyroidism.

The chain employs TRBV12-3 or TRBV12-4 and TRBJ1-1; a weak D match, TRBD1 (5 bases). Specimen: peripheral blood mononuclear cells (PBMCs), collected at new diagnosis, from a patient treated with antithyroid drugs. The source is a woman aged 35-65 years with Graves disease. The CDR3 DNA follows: TGTGCCAGCAGCTGGGGCAGTTTGAACACTGAAGCTTTCTTT. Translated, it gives CASSWGSLNTEAFF.